Each of the 20 T cell receptor beta chains below was sequenced from the same sample in a study of T-cell memory formation after mild COVID-19. TCRdb re-called the 5' RACE reads with MiXCR, one entry per CDR3 protein. The sample has approximately 250,000 distinct CDR3 sequences; just over 15% are singletons. The sample comprised PBMCs or a T cell subset sorted from them (not recorded which). These receptors were collected from an adult woman who had mild COVID-19 (a few samples of this study predate the infection). Cell type and time point are not known.

This clonotype was detected a few times. The chain is built from TRBV11-2 and TRBJ1-1, with TRBD1 identical over 8 bases. The trim removed 5 bases at V and 4 bases at J, leaving 3 bases unmatched. The V gene's germline CDR1 is SGHAT and CDR2 FQNNGV. The CDR3 consists of 13 residues. The DNA of the CDR3 is TGTGCCAGCAGCGACAGGGGTCCCACTGAAGCTTTCTTT. Its protein is CASSDRGPTEAFF.

Ten or more counts support this clonotype. The chain combines TRBV7-9 with TRBJ2-2, with 8 bases lining up with TRBD2. After removal of 5 bases from V and 7 bases from J, the junction contained 12 bases not matched to a gene. CDR1 and CDR2 from the germline V gene are SEHNR and FQNEAQ (reference sequence). The CDR3 covers 16 residues. The CDR3 DNA follows: TGTGCCAGCAGCACGCCCCGGGGGGGGCATGTCGGGGAGCTGTTTTTT. Its translation is CASSTPRGGHVGELFF.

This clonotype was picked up many times. The chain combines TRBV3-1 with TRBJ1-2; 7 bases agree with TRBD1. CDR3 length: 13 residues. CDR1 and CDR2 (germline): LGHDT, YNNKEL (reference sequence). V was clipped by 4 bases and J by 2 bases; unmatched bases: 1. This CDR3 reads CASSLQGNYGYTF. In DNA form, the CDR3 reads TGTGCCAGCAGCCTACAGGGGAACTATGGCTACACCTTC.

The chain joins TRBV5-5 to TRBJ1-1; 9 nucleotides match TRBD1. The CDR3 consists of 15 residues. Per the germline V gene, CDR1 is SGHKS and CDR2 is YYEKEE (reference sequence). Unmatched junction bases numbered 7, after V lost 0 bases and J lost 7 bases. CDR3 in DNA: TGTGCCAGCAGCTTGGAGGGGACAGGGCGAGGTGAAGCTTTCTTT. Residues: CASSLEGTGRGEAFF.

This clonotype was seen a handful of times. The chain has TRBV12-3 or TRBV12-4 and TRBJ2-1; D perhaps matches TRBD2 (6 bases). This CDR3 spans 16 amino acids. The V end lost 4 bases, the J end lost 10 bases, and 23 bases lay between the germline ends. The CDR3 coding sequence is TGTGCCAGCAGTTACATCCCTAGCGTTACTGCGGCCGAGCAGTTCTTC. Its translation is CASSYIPSVTAAEQFF.

The CDR3, as DNA: TGTGCCAGCACCATAATCGGGACACATGGCTACACCTTC. This sequence encodes CASTIIGTHGYTF. J is TRBJ1-2 and V is TRBV12-3 or TRBV12-4; TRBD1 is a possible D gene (6 bases). The CDR3 loop spans 13 amino acids. Trimming took 7 bases from V and 6 from J, leaving 15 bases between them.

This clonotype appeared a few times. V usage is TRBV7-9 and J usage is TRBJ1-1; D is unclear. The CDR3 length is 14 residues. V was cut by 2 bases and J by 0 bases, with 7 bases left in between. Germline V gives CDR1 SEHNR, CDR2 FQNEAQ (reference sequence). CDR3 sequence reads: CASSLFPMNTEAFF. The CDR3 DNA is TGTGCCAGCAGCTTATTCCCTATGAACACTGAAGCTTTCTTT.

The V and J genes are TRBV11-1 and TRBJ1-4; D remains ambiguous. This CDR3 has 15 amino acids. The germline V gene has CDR1 SGHAT and CDR2 FQDESV (reference sequence). V was pared by 5 bases and J by 10 bases, with 20 bases between. CDR3 nucleotide sequence: TGTGCCAGCAGCGCCCGCCAGGCCCACTCGGGAAAACTGTTTTTT. It yields the protein CASSARQAHSGKLFF.

This clonotype was observed a handful of times. The V and J genes are TRBV5-1 and TRBJ2-5, with D perhaps matching TRBD2 (6 bases). Deletions cut 0 bases from V and 1 base from J, with 10 bases between. This CDR3 region has 15 residues. Germline V gene data show CDR1 as SGHRS and CDR2 as YFSETQ. CDR3 in amino acids: CASSLGDSLQETQYF. DNA for the CDR3: TGCGCCAGCAGCTTGGGGGACTCCCTCCAAGAGACCCAGTACTTC.

The chain uses TRBV20-1 and TRBJ2-1; D is undetermined. This CDR3 is 14 amino acids long. V was clipped by 3 bases and J by 6 bases, with 15 bases between them. Germline loops: CDR1 DFQATT, CDR2 SNEGSKA (reference sequence). The CDR3 here is CSASSPLVVNEQFF. The CDR3 nucleotides read TGCAGTGCTAGCTCCCCGCTAGTAGTCAATGAGCAGTTCTTC.

This clonotype has ten or more counts. The gene calls are TRBV5-1 and TRBJ1-5; 8 nucleotides align to TRBD1. The germline gives CDR1 SGHRS, CDR2 YFSETQ. V lost 4 bases and J lost 2; bases outside the gene matches: 14. CDR3 size: 18 residues. The CDR3 coding sequence is TGCGCCAGCAGCCTCGCCCCACAGGGGACAGGTGGCAATCAGCCCCAGCATTTT. Its translation: CASSLAPQGTGGNQPQHF.

This clonotype was seen repeatedly, ten times or more. J is TRBJ2-3 and V is TRBV7-2, with 10 bases fitting TRBD2. From germline, CDR1 is SGHTA and CDR2 FQGNSA. This CDR3 has 19 amino acids. V gave up 0 bases and J gave up 0 bases; unmatched junction bases: 9. This chain's CDR3 is CASSLAPIGLAASTDTQYF. CDR3 DNA sequence: TGTGCCAGCAGCTTAGCCCCGATCGGACTAGCGGCTAGCACAGATACGCAGTATTTT. Together with reference TRBV7-2 and TRBJ2-3, the CDR3 gives the full variable domain: GAGVSQSPSNKVTEKGKDVELRCDPISGHTALYWYRQSLGQGLEFLIYFQGNSAPDKSGLPSDRFSAERTGGSVSTLTIQRTQQEDSAVYLCASSLAPIGLAASTDTQYFGPGTRLTVL.

The CDR3 sequence: CASSAVNPPPWEQYF. In DNA form, the CDR3 reads TGTGCCAGCAGTGCCGTGAACCCCCCGCCGTGGGAGCAGTACTTC. The chain has TRBV6-1 and TRBJ2-7; D call uncertain. V gave up 4 bases and J gave up 7 bases, with 20 bases separating them. Looked up from germline, CDR1 is MNHNS and CDR2 is SASEGT. The CDR3 consists of 15 residues.

There are many counts of this clonotype. The chain recombines TRBV6-5 with TRBJ2-7; the match to TRBD2 covers 14 bases. J was trimmed by 0 bases and V by 5 bases; bases with no gene match: 3. Germline CDR1 is MNHEY and CDR2 is SVGAGI. CDR3 length: 16 residues. CDR3 in DNA: TGTGCCAGCAGTCGGACTAGCGGGGGGTACTCCTACGAGCAGTACTTC. Translation: CASSRTSGGYSYEQYF.

The chain combines TRBV21-1 with TRBJ1-1. TRBV21-1 is classified as a pseudogene. CDR3 length: 13 amino acids. The CDR3 region has the DNA TGTGCCAGCAGCAAAGAGGCAGGGCGAGTTGCTTTCTTT. This codes for CASSKEAGRVAFF.

The chain carries TRBV20-1 and TRBJ1-5, with 7 bases identical to TRBD1. This CDR3 comprises 14 residues. Unmatched junction bases numbered 20, after V lost 5 bases and J lost 16 bases. The V gene's germline CDR1 is DFQATT and CDR2 SNEGSKA (reference sequence). CDR3 in DNA: TGCAGTGCTTTCCCACAGGGGCCCCGAATAGCCCTCCATTTT. It is translated as CSAFPQGPRIALHF.

This clonotype is a singleton in its sample. This rearrangement joins TRBV30 to TRBJ1-5; 9 bases line up with TRBD1. The V gene's germline CDR1 is GTSNPN and CDR2 SVGIG (reference sequence). Unmatched junction bases numbered 8, after V lost 1 base and J lost 7 bases. This CDR3 spans 15 amino acids. Written as DNA, the CDR3 is TGTGCCTGGAGTGGGGGACAGGGCGAAGGACAGCCCCAGCATTTT. It codes for CAWSGGQGEGQPQHF.

CDR3 sequence reads: CASSTRLSGPSSYNEQFF. The CDR3 coding sequence is TGTGCCAGCAGTACCCGGCTTAGCGGACCCAGCTCCTACAATGAGCAGTTCTTC. The rearrangement joins TRBV6-5 to TRBJ2-1; perhaps TRBD2 as D (6 bases). V was pared by 5 bases and J by 0 bases, with 20 bases between. CDR1 is MNHEY, CDR2 SVGAGI, per germline. There are 18 residues in the CDR3.

This clonotype was observed a few times. The chain has TRBV10-3 and TRBJ1-2; no firm D call. V gave up 0 bases and J gave up 8 bases, with 13 bases separating them. CDR1 and CDR2 from the germline V gene are ENHRY and SYGVKD. This CDR3 region has 14 residues. The CDR3, as DNA: TGTGCCATCAGTGAGTCAGGGAGCCCCAGCGGCTACACCTTC. The encoded protein is CAISESGSPSGYTF.

The chain recombines TRBV12-3 or TRBV12-4 with TRBJ2-1; D gene unclear. V dropped 5 bases and J dropped 5 bases, with 7 bases sitting between them. The CDR3 consists of 12 residues. The CDR3 here is CASSLLNNEQFF. The CDR3 coding sequence is TGTGCCAGCAGTCTCCTCAACAATGAGCAGTTCTTC.